These T cell receptor beta chains were read from a single sample in a study of T cell responses to AZD1222 COVID-19 vaccine. The table came from immunoSEQ multiplex PCR; TCRdb's copy has only in-frame clones and leaves some out. The table has about 100,000 clones, 91% seen once; the top ten hold around 8%. The input for sequencing was peripheral blood, taken 28 days after the second AZD1222 dose. These receptors all stem from an adult who received the AZD1222 COVID-19 vaccine. Both conserved end residues are part of each CDR3. The D gene is left open where the match is weak. Rows may omit the clone size; those that give it use once, few, many or a size class.

. | TRBD2 | TRBJ2-1 | TRBV18 | TGTGCCAGCTCACCCGGGGGGGGAGATGAGCAGTTCTTC | CASSPGGGDEQFF
. | . | TRBJ2-6 | TRBV6-1 | TGTGCCAGCAGTGTTGGGGGGGGCGCTGGGGCCAACGTCCTGACTTTC | CASSVGGGAGANVLTF
. | . | TRBJ2-3 | TRBV30 | TGTGCCTGGACCGAAAGTTCGGACCCCACAGATACGCAGTATTTT | CAWTESSDPTDTQYF
. | . | TRBJ2-7 | TRBV27 | TGTGCCAGCAGGTCGGGACAAAACTCCTACGAGCAGTACTTC | CASRSGQNSYEQYF
. | . | TRBJ1-3 | TRBV14 | TGTGCCAGCAGCCCCACTGGAAACACCATATATTTT | CASSPTGNTIYF
. | . | TRBJ1-6 | TRBV28 | TGTGCCAGCAGTTCCGGTCGGCGAGGGTCCTATAATTCACCCCTCCACTTT | CASSSGRRGSYNSPLHF
. | . | TRBJ2-2 | TRBV19 | TGTGCCAGTAGTCCCGCGGCGGGCCCGACCGGGGAGCTGTTTTTT | CASSPAAGPTGELFF
. | TRBD2 | TRBJ2-5 | TRBV20-1 | TGCAGTGCTAGTCCTCTGGGACTAGCGGTCTTAGAGACCCAGTACTTC | CSASPLGLAVLETQYF
. | . | TRBJ2-1 | TRBV19 | TGTGCCAGTAGTCGGTGGGACGGAAACAATGAGCAGTTCTTC | CASSRWDGNNEQFF
. | TRBD1 | TRBJ1-2 | TRBV7-2 | TGTGCCAGCAGCTTAGTTGAGGGGGCAGGTGGCTACACCTTC | CASSLVEGAGGYTF
. | . | TRBJ2-1 | TRBV6-1 | TGTGCCAGCAGTGAACCATGGATGGGGGGCGCGGCTTACAATGAGCAGTTCTTC | CASSEPWMGGAAYNEQFF
. | . | TRBJ2-7 | TRBV7-2 | TGTGCCAGCAGCCCCTATGACATTTCCTACGAGCAGTACTTC | CASSPYDISYEQYF
. | . | TRBJ2-7 | TRBV6-5 | TGTGCCAGCAGTTACTCCGGATCAGCCTACGAGCAGTACTTC | CASSYSGSAYEQYF
. | . | TRBJ1-1 | TRBV5-1 | TGCGCCAGCAGCTTGGCTGTTCGCGAGAACACTGAAGCTTTCTTT | CASSLAVRENTEAFF
few | TRBD1 | TRBJ2-2 | TRBV7-8 | TGTGCCAGCAGCTTAGGAATATGGGTACAGGGGTCAGGGAGCACCGGGGAGCTGTTTTTT | CASSLGIWVQGSGSTGELFF
. | . | TRBJ1-2 | TRBV11-2 | TGTGCCAGCAGTTCTACCGCCGGACGGATTACTTATGGCTACACCTTC | CASSSTAGRITYGYTF
. | . | TRBJ1-1 | TRBV4-1 | TGCGCCAGCAGCCAAGTAGATGTGGCAGCTCTGAACACTGAAGCTTTCTTT | CASSQVDVAALNTEAFF
. | . | TRBJ2-7 | TRBV7-2 | TGTGCCAGCAGCTTAGCACGGCTTTCCTACGAGCAGTACTTC | CASSLARLSYEQYF
. | . | TRBJ1-4 | TRBV11-2 | TGTGCCAGCAGCCCAGGACTGGTAGGGGAAAAACTGTTTTTT | CASSPGLVGEKLFF
. | TRBD1 | TRBJ1-6 | TRBV28 | TGTGCCAGCCCCGGGACAGGGACCTCACCCCTCCACTTT | CASPGTGTSPLHF
. | TRBD1 | TRBJ2-6 | TRBV29-1 | TGCAGCGTCACAGGGGCCGGGGCCAACGTCCTGACTTTC | CSVTGAGANVLTF
. | . | TRBJ2-3 | TRBV7-9 | TGTGCCAGCAGCTTCCCCCCGGGGGGCACAGATACGCAGTATTTT | CASSFPPGGTDTQYF
. | . | TRBJ2-1 | TRBV10-3 | TGTGCCATCAGTGAGCTAGCTAGGGGGGGTCAGTTCTTC | CAISELARGGQFF
. | . | TRBJ1-5 | TRBV18 | TGTGCCAGCTCACCTGACAATGGCAGGGTTCAGCCCCAGCATTTT | CASSPDNGRVQPQHF
. | TRBD2 | TRBJ2-1 | TRBV2 | TGTGCCAGCAGTGAAGAATGGGGACTAGTCCCCAATGAGCAGTTCTTC | CASSEEWGLVPNEQFF
. | TRBD2 | TRBJ2-2 | TRBV4-3 | TGCGCCAGCAGCCAAGGCGGGAGTCACACCGGGGAGCTGTTTTTT | CASSQGGSHTGELFF
once | . | TRBJ2-1 | TRBV5-1 | TGCGCCAGCAGCGTAGCCGGGAGTACCTCCTACAATGAGCAGTTCTTC | CASSVAGSTSYNEQFF
. | . | TRBJ1-2 | TRBV5-5 | TGTGCCAGCAGCTCGGGAGTACATAACTATGGCTACACCTTC | CASSSGVHNYGYTF
. | . | TRBJ1-3 | TRBV25-1 | TGTGCCAGCCGGGACGCCGGCTCTGGAAACACCATATATTTT | CASRDAGSGNTIYF
once | . | TRBJ1-1 | TRBV19 | TGTGCCAGTAGTATCCCGCGTCCCTCCTGGAACACTGAAGCTTTCTTT | CASSIPRPSWNTEAFF
once | . | TRBJ1-3 | TRBV9 | TGTGCCAGCAGCGTAGATGGCAGGGCTAGTGGAAACACCATATATTTT | CASSVDGRASGNTIYF
once | . | TRBJ2-5 | TRBV9 | TGTGCCAGCAGCGTAGCTGTGGGGGAGACCCAGTACTTC | CASSVAVGETQYF
. | TRBD1 | TRBJ1-1 | TRBV10-1 | TGCGCCAGCAGTACCGGGACAGGGGCGGGGAACACTGAAGCTTTCTTT | CASSTGTGAGNTEAFF
once | TRBD1 | TRBJ2-7 | TRBV29-1 | TGCAGCGCCATACCCGGGACAGGGCACTACGAGCAGTACTTC | CSAIPGTGHYEQYF
. | . | TRBJ2-2 | TRBV5-1 | TGCGCCAGCAGCCAGGGACATCCCGACACCGGGGAGCTGTTTTTT | CASSQGHPDTGELFF